This T cell receptor (beta chain) was sequenced for a study of siplizumab effects on memory and regulatory T cells. Per sample, approximately 10^5 TCR templates underwent assay. Some clones are missing from TCRdb's copy, which holds only in-frame ones; the method was immunoSEQ multiplex PCR. The data contain approximately 110,000 clones, 90% to 95% of them seen just once; the ten biggest clones take up approximately 0.32%. This CDR3 has 18 amino acids. CDR1 is ENHRY and CDR2 is SYGVKD in the germline V gene. V was pared by 4 bases and J by 0 bases, with 19 bases between. Study-level findings and limits: The study found naive T cells seemingly more diverse than memory cells and seemingly major alloresponse contributors. Alloreactive sequences tracing back to unstimulated CD4+ memory cells were significantly reduced by siplizumab.

To note about this clone: The target antigen is unknown.

Sequencing was done on a sample of CD4+ T cells sorted from blood. The V gene is TRBV10-3, the J gene TRBJ2-1; D is tentatively TRBD1 or TRBD2 (5 bases each). The origin of this receptor is a human donor in good health. In nucleotides, the CDR3 is TGTGCCATCAGTGGCTCCACCGGGGCAGACAGCTCCTACAATGAGCAGTTCTTC. Translating it yields CAISGSTGADSSYNEQFF.